This T cell receptor (beta chain) was identified in a study of shared clonotypes between healthy human individuals. From germline, CDR1 is SSHAT and CDR2 FNYEAQ (reference sequence). There are 16 residues in the CDR3. A note on this clone: Its antigen is not known. Germline is not matched at one junction end, which may reflect a read error.

Genomic DNA from each subset was divided evenly over several immunoSEQ plates. Per the original methods: ImmunoSEQ supplied junction-only sequences lacking quality scores, so filtering was different. Using immunoSEQ multiplex PCR, the repertoire was profiled, and TCRdb retains in-frame clones only, with some absent. The V and J calls and clone size come from that table; D and trimming were worked out from the DNA. Of over a million clones listed, 95% to 99% are singletons. Points from the study as a whole: Shared across several donors were 5% to 6% of the naive CD4 clonotypes.

Sequenced input: naive CD4+ T cells sorted from blood. Subset noted: CD45RA+ positively selected. This clonotype was sampled from a man aged 25-40 years in good health. V gene TRBV7-7 combines with J gene TRBJ2-3, with a possible D match to TRBD2 (6 bases). CDR3: CASSLALAAPTDTQYF. The CDR3 DNA is TGTGCTAGCAGCTTAGCGTTAGCGGCCCCCACAGATACGCAGTATTTT.